The rows below give T cell receptor beta chains drawn from one sample of a study of cytomegalovirus exposure and HLA in healthy donors. Using immunoSEQ multiplex PCR, the repertoire was profiled, and TCRdb retains in-frame clones only, with some absent. Of around 200,000 clones detected, just under 85% appear once; the ten largest clones hold 0.58%. Sequenced input: PBMCs. These receptors originate from a woman in her forties in good health and CMV-seronegative. CDR3s leave out the opening cysteine and the closing phenylalanine or tryptophan.

V: TRBV2
J: TRBJ2-7
CDR3: ASRGLGYEQY

V: TRBV6-1
J: TRBJ1-6
CDR3: ASSEEILSPLH

V: TRBV5-8
J: TRBJ2-5
CDR3: ASSSGVGGGLSQETQY

V: TRBV5-1
J: TRBJ2-1
CDR3: ASSLGLAGDYNEQF

V: TRBV6-4
J: TRBJ1-5
CDR3: ASSEQPNQPQH

V: TRBV6-6
J: TRBJ1-2
CDR3: ASSPRDRGQWGGYT

V: TRBV7-8
J: TRBJ2-1
CDR3: ASNDSGGRPKNEQF

V: TRBV6-5
J: TRBJ2-3
CDR3: ASASGVPTDTQY

V: TRBV27
J: TRBJ2-2
CDR3: ASSLSTRRRAGELF

V: TRBV18
J: TRBJ1-1
CDR3: ASSPGGDNRAF

V: TRBV5-5
J: TRBJ1-1
CDR3: ASRWGAAAEAF

V: TRBV5-8
J: TRBJ1-1
CDR3: ASSLVQGWYANTEAF

V: TRBV19
J: TRBJ2-1
CDR3: ASSPLSGSYNEQF

V: TRBV1
J: TRBJ2-3
CDR3: TSSQKVALAGGTDTQY

V: TRBV5-1
J: TRBJ2-7
CDR3: ASSSDNRQGGYEQY

V: TRBV7-8
J: TRBJ2-7
CDR3: ASTGGPLYEQY

V: TRBV5-1
J: TRBJ1-2
CDR3: ASSLSGGGGANNYGYT

V: TRBV7-3
J: TRBJ2-3
CDR3: ASSLLGGADTQY

V: TRBV14
J: TRBJ2-2
CDR3: ASSQDWVTGTGELF

V: TRBV15
J: TRBJ2-7
CDR3: ATSLGTEREQY

V: TRBV6-4
J: TRBJ2-3
CDR3: ASSPSGGGTDTQY

V: TRBV11-3
J: TRBJ2-3
CDR3: ASSSQGVSDTQY

V: TRBV6-4
J: TRBJ2-5
CDR3: ASRGAGGQETQY

V: TRBV30
J: TRBJ1-4
CDR3: ACPGQGAKLF

V: TRBV10-3
J: TRBJ2-1
CDR3: AIKTSGDNNEQF

V: TRBV9
J: TRBJ2-3
CDR3: ASSVAWGVADTQY

V: TRBV18
J: -
CDR3: ASSSDRGYEQY

V: TRBV10-1
J: TRBJ1-5
CDR3: ASSASGQPQH

V: TRBV2
J: TRBJ2-1
CDR3: ASRERALNEQF

V: TRBV14
J: TRBJ2-7
CDR3: ASSQASGLSIVEQY

V: TRBV5-4
J: TRBJ2-1
CDR3: ASSFKRLAGENEQF

V: TRBV16
J: TRBJ1-2
CDR3: ASSQLGPVFYGYT

V: TRBV10-1
J: TRBJ2-1
CDR3: ASRGGGIPYNEQF